This entry lists 10 T cell receptor beta chains sequenced from one sample in a study of response to subunit inactivated influenza vaccine. TCRdb used MiXCR to reprocess the RT-PCR reads, holding one entry per CDR3 protein. The table has about 530,000 distinct CDR3 sequences, 10% to 15% seen once; the top ten hold 10% to 13%. The material was PBMCs from blood, obtained on the day of vaccination. Receptors originate from a man aged 45-65 years who received an inactivated influenza vaccine.

This chain uses TRBV7-2 with TRBJ2-3, with 11 bases that match TRBD2. The CDR3 covers 16 residues. V trimming: 5 bases; J trimming: 1 base; junction bases outside the gene matches: 5. Germline values: CDR1 SGHTA, CDR2 FQGNSA. The CDR3 sequence is CASSKQTSGGTDTQYF. CDR3 DNA: TGTGCCAGCAGCAAACAGACTAGCGGGGGCACAGATACGCAGTATTTT.

The V and J genes are TRBV20-1 and TRBJ2-2, with 8 bases lining up with TRBD2. The CDR3 consists of 15 residues. V trimming: 0 bases; J trimming: 1 base; junction bases outside the gene matches: 1. Germline CDR1 DFQATT, CDR2 SNEGSKA (reference sequence). The CDR3 DNA sequence: TGCAGTGCTAGAGATAGCGGGATGAACACCGGGGAGCTGTTTTTT. Translation gives CSARDSGMNTGELFF.

This clonotype has only a few counts. The chain employs TRBV4-3 and TRBJ2-1; a weak D match, TRBD2 (6 bases). The CDR3 length is 14 residues. Germline values: CDR1 LGHNA, CDR2 YSLEER. The V gene lost 2 bases and the J gene lost 15 bases, with 20 bases spanning the gap. Written as DNA, the CDR3 is TGCGCCAGCAGCCAAACCCCCGGGACTGGGACCTTGTTCTTC. It yields the protein CASSQTPGTGTLFF.

There are a few counts of this clonotype. This chain uses TRBV28 with TRBJ1-2; 8 bases align to TRBD1. The CDR3 has 14 residues. In germline, CDR1 is MDHEN, CDR2 SYDVKM. V lost 5 bases to trimming and J lost 5 bases; unmatched junction nucleotides: 7. CDR3 sequence (DNA): TGTGCCAGCAGTGGCAGGGGGCGAGAATATGGCTACACCTTC. Its protein product is CASSGRGREYGYTF.

The V call is TRBV6-2 or TRBV6-3, the J call TRBJ2-5, with 12 bases identical to TRBD2. J lost 4 bases, V lost 6 bases, and 9 bases had no gene match. This CDR3 is built from 16 residues. Looked up from germline, CDR1 is MNHEY and CDR2 is SVGEGT. CDR3 sequence reads: CASRGPTSGRLETQYF. The CDR3 DNA reads TGTGCCAGCAGAGGACCGACTAGCGGGAGACTAGAGACCCAGTACTTC.

This clonotype was seen only a few times. The chain recombines TRBV7-2 with TRBJ2-1; D uncertain. The CDR3 has 12 residues. Deletions cut 2 bases from V and 7 bases from J, with 6 bases between. The germline CDR1 and CDR2 sequences are SGHTA and FQGNSA. The CDR3 DNA is TGTGCCAGCAGCTTAACCCCGAATGAGCAGTTCTTC. It specifies CASSLTPNEQFF. The full variable domain, completed using reference TRBV7-2 and TRBJ2-1, is GAGVSQSPSNKVTEKGKDVELRCDPISGHTALYWYRQSLGQGLEFLIYFQGNSAPDKSGLPSDRFSAERTGGSVSTLTIQRTQQEDSAVYLCASSLTPNEQFFGPGTRLTVL.

The chain uses TRBV7-8 and TRBJ2-1; 11 bases map to TRBD2. This CDR3 contains 16 residues. CDR1 is SGHVS and CDR2 is FQNEAQ in the germline V gene. V lost 5 bases to trimming and J lost 7 bases; unmatched junction nucleotides: 10. The CDR3 DNA follows: TGTGCCAGCAGCCCCAGGCTAGCGGGGGGATGGAATGAGCAGTTCTTC. Translated, it gives CASSPRLAGGWNEQFF. Full variable domain (remainder filled in from reference TRBV7-8 and TRBJ2-1): GAGVSQSPRYKVAKRGQDVALRCDPISGHVSLFWYQQALGQGPEFLTYFQNEAQLDKSGLPSDRFFAERPEGSVSTLKIQRTQQEDSAVYLCASSPRLAGGWNEQFFGPGTRLTVL.

The CDR3 DNA sequence: TGTGCCAGCAGTCCTCCGATGGACAGGGTCTCCTACGAGCAGTACTTC. Encoded protein: CASSPPMDRVSYEQYF. The V call is TRBV28, the J call TRBJ2-7; 8 bases are a match to TRBD1. V lost 5 bases and J lost 0; bases outside the gene matches: 9. Germline values: CDR1 MDHEN, CDR2 SYDVKM. This CDR3 has 16 residues.

In this sample, this clonotype turned up a few times. The chain carries TRBV11-3 and TRBJ1-1, with no clear D. Looked up from germline, CDR1 is SGHNT and CDR2 is YENEEA. V was pared by 5 bases and J by 8 bases, with 12 bases between. This CDR3 is built from 12 residues. CDR3 loop: CASSGMRGEAFF. CDR3 in DNA: TGTGCCAGCAGCGGCATGAGAGGAGAAGCTTTCTTT.

This clonotype was counted at least ten times. The chain carries TRBV10-3 and TRBJ1-5; tentatively, D is TRBD1 (6 bases). Germline lookup yields CDR1 ENHRY and CDR2 SYGVKD. The CDR3 length is 13 residues. V was shortened by 6 bases and J by 7 bases, with 13 bases between the two germline ends. This CDR3 reads CAIRSGVGQPQHF. The CDR3 DNA reads as TGTGCCATCAGATCAGGGGTAGGGCAGCCCCAGCATTTT.